This T cell receptor (beta chain) was captured in a study of spatial heterogeneity in lung cancer. This clonotype was counted between two and nine times. Looked up from germline, CDR1 is MNHEY and CDR2 is SMNVEV (reference sequence). With 4 bases clipped from V and 2 bases from J, the junction kept 3 bases outside the gene matches. The CDR3 is 14 residues long. TCRdb reanalysed the 5' RACE reads using MiXCR and keeps one entry per CDR3 protein. The sample contains 60,000 to 65,000 distinct CDR3 sequences, 7.5% to 8.5% of which appear only once. Noted time point: sample taken at primary tumor resection. In each case, whole RNA from tumor, nontumor lung or frozen PBMC was sequenced unsorted.

Here the sequenced sample was PBMCs, taken at surgery. The sequence derives from a female donor with early-stage non-small cell lung cancer. The rearrangement joins TRBV27 to TRBJ2-7; 9 bases match TRBD2. The CDR3 region has the DNA TGTGCCAGCAGTTGGACTAGCGCCGCCTACGAGCAGTACTTC. This gives the protein CASSWTSAAYEQYF.